This T cell receptor beta chain was identified in a study of a mutant IDH1 vaccine in newly diagnosed glioma. Study context: Vaccines were begun 4-6 weeks after radiotherapy alone, or with temozolomide cycles. Prior therapy was radiotherapy, temozolomide, or both; most received both. Findings and limits, study-wide: Apparently unrelated to pseudoprogression were changes in the top peripheral T cell clonotypes.

Time point of the sample: week 23, last vaccination. In every dose of vaccine, 300 ug of mutant IDH1 20-mer peptide was given alongside topical imiquimod. Sequencing was performed with immunoSEQ multiplex PCR; in TCRdb, only in-frame clones are kept and a portion is missing. Among 40,000 or so clones, around 85% were seen once, and the ten largest hold less than 3%. This CDR3 contains 13 residues. Note on this clone: The antigen remains undetermined.

The chain joins TRBV21-1 to TRBJ1-4; TRBD1, as called in the table, went unchecked against the DNA. TRBV21-1 is a pseudogene. This receptor was taken from a woman aged 18-30 years with glioma. Some clones in this sample may be carry-over from other donors' samples. The starting material was PBMCs, obtained from a glioma patient whose treatment included an IDH1 peptide vaccine. Here the CDR3 reads CASPCQGNEKLFF. The CDR3 DNA sequence: TGTGCCAGCCCCTGTCAGGGTAATGAAAAACTGTTTTTT.